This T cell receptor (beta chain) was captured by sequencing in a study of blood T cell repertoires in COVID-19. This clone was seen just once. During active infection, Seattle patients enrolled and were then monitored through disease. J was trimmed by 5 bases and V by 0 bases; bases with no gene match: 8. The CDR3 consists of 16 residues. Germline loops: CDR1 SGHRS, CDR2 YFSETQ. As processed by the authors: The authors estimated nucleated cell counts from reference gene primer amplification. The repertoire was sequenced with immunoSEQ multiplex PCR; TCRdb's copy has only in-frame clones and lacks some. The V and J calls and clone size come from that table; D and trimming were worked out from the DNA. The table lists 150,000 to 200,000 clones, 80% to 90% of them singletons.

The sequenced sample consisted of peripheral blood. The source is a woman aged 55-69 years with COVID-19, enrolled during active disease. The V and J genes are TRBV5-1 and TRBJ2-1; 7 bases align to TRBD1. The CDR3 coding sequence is TGCGCCAGCAGCTTGGGATCAGGGGGAAGCCACAATGAGCAGTTCTTC. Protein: CASSLGSGGSHNEQFF.